Following are 12 T cell receptor beta chains from one sample sequenced in a study of chemoradiotherapy in HPV16-positive cancers. Some clones are missing from TCRdb's copy, which holds only in-frame ones; the method was immunoSEQ multiplex PCR. The sample lists approximately 38,000 clones; about 80% were seen once. The sample consisted of blood, taken from a patient who underwent chemoradiotherapy. The receptors originated from a human donor with HPV-associated anogenital cancer.

The J gene is TRBJ2-1, the V gene TRBV6-6; D is possibly TRBD1 (5 bases). The CDR3 covers 13 residues. The ends were cut back, 4 bases at V and 6 bases at J, with 10 bases in the middle. Per the germline V gene, CDR1 is MNHNY and CDR2 is SVGAGI (reference sequence). CDR3 loop: CASSSRVGNEQFF. The CDR3 DNA reads as TGTGCCAGCAGTTCCAGGGTTGGCAATGAGCAGTTCTTC.

V is TRBV9 and J is TRBJ1-5, with D maybe TRBD1 (5 bases). The CDR3 covers 13 residues. Trimming pared 0 bases from V and 8 bases from J, leaving 9 bases between. The germline V gene has CDR1 SGDLS and CDR2 YYNGEE. The CDR3 nucleotides are TGTGCCAGCAGCGTAGCTGGGGGAGAGCCCCAGCATTTT. Translation: CASSVAGGEPQHF.

The V call is TRBV2, the J call TRBJ2-6; D perhaps matches TRBD1 (6 bases). The CDR3 length is 14 residues. Trimming pared 11 bases from V and 3 bases from J, leaving 14 bases between. Germline V gives CDR1 SNHLY, CDR2 FYNNEI. CDR3 sequence: CALSRGSGANVLTF. The CDR3 DNA reads TGTGCCCTTAGCAGGGGAAGTGGGGCCAACGTCCTGACTTTC.

CDR3 loop: CASSPQANTEAFF. CDR3 coding DNA: TGTGCCAGCAGTCCTCAGGCGAACACTGAAGCTTTCTTT. This chain joins TRBV6-1 and TRBJ1-1; D uncertain. V lost 5 bases and J lost 1, with 8 bases in between. Looked up from germline, CDR1 is MNHNS and CDR2 is SASEGT. The CDR3 consists of 13 residues.

The V call is TRBV2, the J call TRBJ2-3, with 7 bases fitting TRBD2. In germline, CDR1 is SNHLY, CDR2 FYNNEI. Trimming cost V 8 bases and J 0 bases; bases outside gene matches: 8. The CDR3 is made up of 15 amino acids. As DNA, the CDR3 is TGTGCCAGCTTCCCCAGCGGGATGAGCACAGATACGCAGTATTTT. Protein sequence: CASFPSGMSTDTQYF.

The V and J genes are TRBV7-9 and TRBJ2-7; unclear D gene. Germline CDR1 SEHNR, CDR2 FQNEAQ (reference sequence). V was pared by 3 bases and J by 7 bases, with 7 bases between. This CDR3 comprises 11 residues. The CDR3: CASSLVEEQYF. The CDR3 coding sequence is TGTGCCAGCAGCTTGGTAGAAGAGCAGTACTTC.

This chain connects TRBV29-1 to TRBJ2-7; perhaps TRBD1 as D (5 bases). Trimming removed 6 bases from V and 2 bases from J, with 20 bases in between. Germline lookup yields CDR1 SQVTM and CDR2 ANQGSEA. The CDR3 spans 15 residues. This chain's CDR3 is CSVIKTVNPTYEQYF. CDR3 DNA: TGCAGCGTAATAAAGACAGTCAACCCAACCTACGAGCAGTACTTC.

The V call is TRBV19, the J call TRBJ2-7; D gene ambiguous. V was cut by 3 bases and J by 8 bases, with 8 bases left in between. Germline assignment: CDR1 LNHDA and CDR2 SQIVND (reference sequence). The CDR3 runs 11 residues. This chain's CDR3 is CASSIGLKQYF. The CDR3 nucleotides are TGTGCCAGTAGTATCGGATTGAAGCAGTACTTC.

The chain uses TRBV7-2 and TRBJ1-3; the D gene is possibly TRBD1 (6 bases). CDR1 and CDR2 (germline): SGHTA, FQGNSA. Trimming pared 4 bases from V and 3 bases from J, leaving 13 bases between. The CDR3 consists of 15 residues. This chain's CDR3 is CASSSARRGGNTIYF. The CDR3, as DNA: TGTGCCAGCAGCTCTGCCCGCAGGGGTGGAAACACCATATATTTT. Supplemented by reference TRBV7-2 and TRBJ1-3, the full variable domain reads GAGVSQSPSNKVTEKGKDVELRCDPISGHTALYWYRQSLGQGLEFLIYFQGNSAPDKSGLPSDRFSAERTGGSVSTLTIQRTQQEDSAVYLCASSSARRGGNTIYFGEGSWLTVV.

The chain is built from TRBV12-5 and TRBJ1-5; perhaps TRBD1 as D (5 bases). Germline V gene data show CDR1 as LGHNT and CDR2 as FRNRAP. V was cut by 2 bases and J by 9 bases, with 14 bases left in between. The CDR3 has 14 amino acids. Here the CDR3 DNA reads TGTGCTAGTGGTTTGCGGACAACCAAAGGGCCCCAGCATTTT. Translated, it gives CASGLRTTKGPQHF.

The J gene is TRBJ1-5, the V gene TRBV19; D gene unclear. The CDR3 length is 13 residues. Germline CDR1 reads LNHDA; CDR2 reads SQIVND (reference sequence). V lost 8 bases and J lost 1, with 9 bases in between. This chain's CDR3 is CASVDGSNQPQHF. The DNA for the CDR3 is TGTGCCAGTGTGGACGGAAGCAATCAGCCCCAGCATTTT.

This clone appeared once. An end of the junction does not agree with germline; a read error may underlie this. The chain joins TRBV19 to TRBJ2-7; 8 bases line up with TRBD1. CDR1 is LNHDA, CDR2 SQIVND, per germline (reference sequence). CDR3 length: 8 residues. The CDR3 bases are TGTGCCAGGGGACAGGTCGCATTC. Translation: CARGQVAF.